The present T cell receptor (beta chain) was sequenced within a study of radiotherapy plus CTLA-4 blockade in lung cancer. Findings of the study overall: Following radiotherapy plus ipilimumab, tumor-derived TCR clones expanded in the blood.

With respect to this clone: Its antigen is as yet unknown.

Germline loops: CDR1 SQVTM, CDR2 ANQGSEA. The CDR3 spans 16 residues. Trimming stripped 6 bases from V and 7 bases from J, with 24 bases between. Sequencing used immunoSEQ multiplex PCR; TCRdb keeps in-frame clones, though not all of them. This table holds about 94,000 clones, approximately 80% found once. The sequence was obtained from a human donor with non-small cell lung cancer that progressed on radiotherapy plus ipilimumab. The sequencing used peripheral blood, collected from a patient treated with radiotherapy plus ipilimumab. The genes are TRBV29-1 and TRBJ1-4; no firm D call. The CDR3 sequence: CSVRFPFDSDSEKLFF. The CDR3 DNA sequence: TGCAGCGTCCGTTTCCCCTTTGACTCAGATAGTGAAAAACTGTTTTTT.